What follows is one T cell receptor (beta chain) and its context. No antigen is known for it. This sample stems from a study of graft-versus-host responses after intestinal transplantation. Findings and limits, study-wide: Where graft-donor T cell macrochimerism was present, patients had high graft-versus-host to host-versus-graft clonal ratios in allografts. GvH clones were identified in recipient marrow, with some first appearing in ileum or blood.

Method: immunoSEQ multiplex PCR; TCRdb's copy keeps in-frame clones and lacks some. The sample shows around 20,000 clones, around 90% of them seen only once. Trimming removed 3 bases from V and 8 bases from J; junction bases left unmatched: 11. CDR3 length: 16 amino acids. Germline V gene sequence: CDR1 SGDLS, CDR2 YYNGEE. Sequencing was performed on PBMCs, taken around 350 days after transplant. V usage is TRBV9 and J usage is TRBJ2-1, with 10 nucleotides matching TRBD2. This clonotype was obtained from a human patient who received an intestinal transplant, so some T cells may come from the graft donor. CDR3 residues: CASSELSGGSGDEQFF. CDR3 DNA: TGTGCCAGCAGCGAACTTAGCGGGGGGAGTGGCGATGAGCAGTTCTTC.